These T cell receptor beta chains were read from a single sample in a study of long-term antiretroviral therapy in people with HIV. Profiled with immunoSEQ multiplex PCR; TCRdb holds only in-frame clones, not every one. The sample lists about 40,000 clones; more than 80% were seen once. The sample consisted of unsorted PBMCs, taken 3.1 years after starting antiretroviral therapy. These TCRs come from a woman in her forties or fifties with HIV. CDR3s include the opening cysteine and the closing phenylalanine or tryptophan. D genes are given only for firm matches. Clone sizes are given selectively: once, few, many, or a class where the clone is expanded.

CASRGGGYNEQFF,TGTGCCAGCAGGGGAGGGGGATACAATGAGCAGTTCTTC,NA,13,TRBJ2-1,NA,TRBV6-5
CASSQDDRGGYTF,TGCGCCAGCAGCCAAGACGATCGGGGGGGCTACACCTTC,NA,13,TRBJ1-2,NA,TRBV4-3
CASSRNTDTQYF,TGTGCCAGCAGCAGGAACACAGATACGCAGTATTTT,NA,12,TRBJ2-3,NA,TRBV2
CASSINRGDTGAFF,TGTGCCAGCAGCATCAACAGGGGGGACACTGGAGCTTTCTTT,NA,14,TRBJ1-1,TRBD1,TRBV2
CASSEVRATEAFF,TGTGCCAGCAGTGAAGTCAGGGCTACTGAAGCTTTCTTT,NA,13,TRBJ1-1,NA,TRBV6-1
CAWSWGTYGYTF,TGTGCCTGGAGTTGGGGGACCTATGGCTACACCTTC,NA,12,TRBJ1-2,NA,TRBV30
CASSFVGGRENTIYF,TGCGCCAGCAGCTTCGTCGGGGGGCGAGAAAACACCATATATTTT,NA,15,TRBJ1-3,NA,TRBV4-1
CASSQTGKQYF,TGTGCCAGCAGCCAGACAGGGAAGCAGTACTTC,NA,11,TRBJ2-7,TRBD1,TRBV7-9
CAWSGEKLFF,TGTGCCTGGAGTGGTGAAAAACTGTTTTTT,NA,10,TRBJ1-4,NA,TRBV30
CASISWAMDYGYTF,TGTGCCAGCATCAGTTGGGCCATGGACTATGGCTACACCTTC,NA,14,TRBJ1-2,NA,TRBV5-8
CAISDGQGKGNEKLFF,TGTGCCATCAGTGACGGGCAGGGAAAGGGTAATGAAAAACTGTTTTTT,NA,16,TRBJ1-4,NA,TRBV10-3
CAWSAVAGVGIQYF,TGTGCCTGGAGTGCTGTAGCGGGGGTTGGCATTCAGTACTTC,NA,14,TRBJ2-4,TRBD2,TRBV30
CASSSAGTGGTEAFF,TGTGCCAGCAGCTCAGCCGGGACAGGGGGGACTGAAGCTTTCTTT,NA,15,TRBJ1-1,TRBD1,TRBV7-9
CASSVGSGGQAKNIQYF,TGTGCCAGCAGCGTAGGGTCGGGCGGGCAAGCCAAAAACATTCAGTACTTC,NA,17,TRBJ2-4,NA,TRBV9
CASSLTATNEKLFF,TGTGCCAGCAGTCTAACCGCCACTAATGAAAAACTGTTTTTT,NA,14,TRBJ1-4,NA,TRBV2
CASSHPPSYEQYF,TGTGCCAGCAGCCATCCGCCTTCCTACGAGCAGTACTTC,NA,13,TRBJ2-7,NA,TRBV13
CASSLGGGRVMNTEAFF,TGTGCCAGCAGCTTGGGAGGGGGCAGAGTTATGAACACTGAAGCTTTCTTT,NA,17,TRBJ1-1,TRBD1,TRBV5-4
CASSLFPHQPQHF,TGTGCCAGCAGTTTATTTCCCCATCAGCCCCAGCATTTT,NA,13,TRBJ1-5,NA,TRBV27
CASSVQHGTADTQYF,TGTGCCAGCAGTGTCCAACACGGGACCGCCGATACGCAGTATTTT,NA,15,TRBJ2-3,NA,TRBV6-1
CASSIRQQETQYF,TGTGCCAGTAGTATCCGGCAGCAAGAGACCCAGTACTTC,NA,13,TRBJ2-5,NA,TRBV19
CSARNTDTQYF,TGCAGTGCTAGGAACACAGATACGCAGTATTTT,NA,11,TRBJ2-3,NA,TRBV20-1
CASSQGQGNGYTF,TGCGCCAGCAGCCAGGGACAGGGTAATGGCTACACCTTC,NA,13,TRBJ1-2,TRBD1,TRBV4-1
CASSLVPGRDEQYF,TGTGCCAGCAGCTTAGTACCGGGGCGGGACGAGCAGTACTTC,NA,14,TRBJ2-7,NA,TRBV7-2
CASSLRSSGGAYTYNEQFF,TGCGCCAGCAGCTTGCGATCCAGCGGGGGGGCCTATACCTACAATGAGCAGTTCTTC,NA,19,TRBJ2-1,TRBD2,TRBV5-1
CASRIGQSNQPQHF,TGTGCCAGTAGGATCGGACAGAGCAATCAGCCCCAGCATTTT,NA,14,TRBJ1-5,NA,TRBV19
CASSSSGGRELFF,TGTGCCAGCAGCTCGTCGGGGGGTCGGGAGCTGTTTTTT,NA,13,TRBJ2-2,TRBD2,TRBV5-6
CASSQTADTEAFF,TGTGCCAGCAGCCAGACAGCCGACACTGAAGCTTTCTTT,NA,13,TRBJ1-1,NA,TRBV4-2
CASSLGGGETEAFF,TGCGCCAGCAGCTTGGGAGGGGGGGAGACTGAAGCTTTCTTT,NA,14,TRBJ1-1,NA,TRBV5-1
CASSPLGGGRTQYF,TGTGCCAGCAGCCCGTTGGGGGGTGGGAGGACCCAGTACTTC,NA,14,TRBJ2-5,NA,TRBV7-2
CASSVYRGVSNSPLHF,TGTGCCAGTAGTGTATACAGGGGAGTGTCAAATTCACCCCTCCACTTT,few,16,TRBJ1-6,TRBD1,TRBV19
CASSEMGPWRANSPLHF,TGTGCCAGCAGTGAAATGGGCCCCTGGAGGGCTAATTCACCCCTCCACTTT,NA,17,TRBJ1-6,NA,TRBV2
CASTHGGFGTEAFF,TGCGCCAGCACCCACGGGGGGTTTGGTACTGAAGCTTTCTTT,NA,14,TRBJ1-1,NA,TRBV5-1
CASGRLAGAPADTQYF,TGTGCCAGCGGACGACTAGCGGGGGCGCCCGCAGATACGCAGTATTTT,NA,16,TRBJ2-3,TRBD2,TRBV11-2
CASRGARREAFF,TGTGCCAGCAGAGGGGCCAGACGTGAAGCTTTCTTT,NA,12,TRBJ1-1,NA,TRBV27
CASSGWTSGGRYEQYF,TGTGCCAGCAGTGGTTGGACTAGCGGGGGTCGGTACGAGCAGTACTTC,NA,16,TRBJ2-7,TRBD2,TRBV25-1
CASSIVQETQYF,TGTGCCAGCAGTATCGTCCAAGAGACCCAGTACTTC,NA,12,TRBJ2-5,NA,TRBV2
CASSQTGGNYGYTF,TGCGCCAGCAGTCAGACAGGGGGCAACTATGGCTACACCTTC,NA,14,TRBJ1-2,TRBD1,TRBV5-1
CASSSRQGGGNEQFF,TGTGCCAGCAGCTCAAGACAGGGGGGGGGAAATGAGCAGTTCTTC,NA,15,TRBJ2-1,TRBD1,TRBV11-3
CASSLAGESNSPLHF,TGTGCCAGCAGCTTAGCAGGGGAGAGTAATTCACCCCTCCACTTT,NA,15,TRBJ1-6,NA,TRBV7-9
CASVSPGQGNYGYTF,TGTGCCAGCGTTTCTCCGGGACAGGGGAACTATGGCTACACCTTC,NA,15,TRBJ1-2,TRBD1,TRBV19
CASSLGLYYEQYF,TGCGCCAGCAGCTTGGGACTGTACTACGAGCAGTACTTC,NA,13,TRBJ2-7,NA,TRBV5-1
CAWSVGGNQPQHF,TGTGCCTGGAGTGTAGGTGGCAATCAGCCCCAGCATTTT,NA,13,TRBJ1-5,NA,TRBV30
CAWSVAGTQPQHF,TGTGCCTGGAGTGTAGCAGGGACTCAGCCCCAGCATTTT,NA,13,TRBJ1-5,NA,TRBV30
CAWTDMRHTGRETQYF,TGTGCCTGGACGGACATGCGACACACAGGGAGAGAGACCCAGTACTTC,NA,16,TRBJ2-5,NA,TRBV30
CASSWTGQETQYF,TGTGCCAGCAGCTGGACAGGCCAAGAGACCCAGTACTTC,once,13,TRBJ2-5,TRBD1,TRBV11-2
CASNDRDRTSYEQYF,TGTGCCAGCAACGACCGGGACAGGACCTCCTACGAGCAGTACTTC,NA,15,TRBJ2-7,TRBD1,TRBV28
CAISESLWSSGNTIYF,TGTGCCATCAGTGAGTCTTTGTGGAGCTCTGGAAACACCATATATTTT,NA,16,TRBJ1-3,NA,TRBV10-3
CASSGQGNYGYTF,TGTGCCAGCAGTGGACAGGGCAACTATGGCTACACCTTC,NA,13,TRBJ1-2,TRBD1,TRBV6-5
CASSLGGGAQDTQYF,TGCGCCAGCAGCTTAGGCGGGGGGGCCCAAGATACGCAGTATTTT,NA,15,TRBJ2-3,TRBD2,TRBV5-1
CASGMATSGVAETQYF,TGTGCTAGTGGTATGGCTACTAGCGGGGTAGCCGAGACCCAGTACTTC,NA,16,TRBJ2-5,TRBD2,TRBV12-5